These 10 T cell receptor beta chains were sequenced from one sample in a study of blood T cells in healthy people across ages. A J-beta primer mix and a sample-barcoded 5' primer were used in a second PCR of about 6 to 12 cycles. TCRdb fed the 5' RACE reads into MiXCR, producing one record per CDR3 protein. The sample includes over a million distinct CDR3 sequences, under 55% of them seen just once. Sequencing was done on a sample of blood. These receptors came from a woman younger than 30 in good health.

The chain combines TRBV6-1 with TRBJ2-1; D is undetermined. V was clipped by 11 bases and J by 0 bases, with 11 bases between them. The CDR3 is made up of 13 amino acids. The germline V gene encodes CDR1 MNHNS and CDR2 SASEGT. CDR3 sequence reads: CAASRSSYNEQFF. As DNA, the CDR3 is TGTGCCGCAAGCCGGAGCTCCTACAATGAGCAGTTCTTC.

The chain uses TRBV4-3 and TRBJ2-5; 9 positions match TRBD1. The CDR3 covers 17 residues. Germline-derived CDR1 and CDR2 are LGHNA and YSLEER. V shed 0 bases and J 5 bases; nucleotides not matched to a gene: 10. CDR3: CASSQESWGQGYETQYF. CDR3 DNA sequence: TGCGCCAGCAGCCAAGAGAGTTGGGGACAGGGATACGAGACCCAGTACTTC.

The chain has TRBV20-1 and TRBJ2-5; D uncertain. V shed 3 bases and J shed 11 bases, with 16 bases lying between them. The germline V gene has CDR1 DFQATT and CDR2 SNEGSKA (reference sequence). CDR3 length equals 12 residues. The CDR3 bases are TGCAGTGCTAGTATCTGGAGCTTAGAGCAGTACTTC. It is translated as CSASIWSLEQYF.

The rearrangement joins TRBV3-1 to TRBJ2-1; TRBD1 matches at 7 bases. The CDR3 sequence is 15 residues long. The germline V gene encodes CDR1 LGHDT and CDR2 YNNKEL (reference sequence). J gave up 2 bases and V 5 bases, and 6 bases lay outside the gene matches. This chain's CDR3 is CASSSQGVPYNEQFF. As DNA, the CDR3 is TGTGCCAGCAGCTCTCAGGGGGTTCCCTACAATGAGCAGTTCTTC.

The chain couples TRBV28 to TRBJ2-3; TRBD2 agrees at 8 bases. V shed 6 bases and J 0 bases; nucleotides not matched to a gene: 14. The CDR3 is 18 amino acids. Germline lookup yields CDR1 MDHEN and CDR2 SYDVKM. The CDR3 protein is CASRSGGVRLSSTDTQYF. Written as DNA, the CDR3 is TGTGCCAGCAGATCCGGGGGGGTGAGACTTTCTAGCACAGATACGCAGTATTTT.

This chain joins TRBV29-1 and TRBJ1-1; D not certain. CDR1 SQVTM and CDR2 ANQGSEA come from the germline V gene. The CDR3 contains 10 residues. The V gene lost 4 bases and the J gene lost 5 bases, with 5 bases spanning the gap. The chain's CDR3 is CSVVETEAFF. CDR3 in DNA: TGCAGCGTTGTGGAAACTGAAGCTTTCTTT.

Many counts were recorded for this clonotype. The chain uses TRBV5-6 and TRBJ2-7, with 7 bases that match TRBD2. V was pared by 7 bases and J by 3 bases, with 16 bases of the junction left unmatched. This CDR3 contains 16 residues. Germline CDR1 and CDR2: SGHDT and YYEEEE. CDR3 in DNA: TGTGCCAGCTCTGACACCGGGACTACCTCAATCTACGAGCAGTACTTC. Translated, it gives CASSDTGTTSIYEQYF. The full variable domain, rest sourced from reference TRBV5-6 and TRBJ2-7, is DAGVTQSPTHLIKTRGQQVTLRCSPKSGHDTVSWYQQALGQGPQFIFQYYEEEERQRGNFPDRFSGHQFPNYSSELNVNALLLGDSALYLCASSDTGTTSIYEQYFGPGTRLTVT.

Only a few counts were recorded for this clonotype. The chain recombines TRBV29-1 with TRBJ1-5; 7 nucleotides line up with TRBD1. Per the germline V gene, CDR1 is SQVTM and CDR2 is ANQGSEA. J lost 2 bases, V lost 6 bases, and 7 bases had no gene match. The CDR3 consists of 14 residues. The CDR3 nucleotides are TGCAGCGTGAGAGACAGGGCTGGCAATCAGCCCCAGCATTTT. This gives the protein CSVRDRAGNQPQHF.

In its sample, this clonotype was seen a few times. CDR3 residues: CASSQDIRGTQYF. The CDR3 DNA reads TGTGCCAGCAGCCAAGATATCAGGGGGACCCAGTACTTC. The V gene is TRBV3-1, the J gene TRBJ2-5, with a weak D call TRBD1 (6 bases). The CDR3 totals 13 residues. V lost 0 bases, J lost 7 bases, and 9 bases lay in between. Germline V gives CDR1 LGHDT, CDR2 YNNKEL (reference sequence).

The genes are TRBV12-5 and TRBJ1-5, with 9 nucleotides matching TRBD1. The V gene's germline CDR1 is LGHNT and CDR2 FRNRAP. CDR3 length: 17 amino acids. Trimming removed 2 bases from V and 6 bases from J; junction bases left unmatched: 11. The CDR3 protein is CASGLNPLTGGGQPQHF. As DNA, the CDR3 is TGTGCTAGTGGTTTGAATCCACTTACAGGGGGCGGTCAGCCCCAGCATTTT.